This T cell receptor (beta chain) was identified during a study of post-analysis software for immune sequencing data. V was cut by 5 bases and J by 6 bases, with 16 bases left in between. CDR3 length: 14 residues. Sequencing libraries made from TCR beta cDNA carried unique molecular identifiers. One entry per CDR3 protein results from TCRdb running MiXCR on the PCR reads. The table lists 150,000 to 200,000 distinct CDR3 sequences, 25% to 35% of them singletons. Study-wide findings and caveats: A handful of TRBV segments (TRBV5-6, TRBV5-1 and TRBV20-1 among them) occurred more frequently in patients than in controls.

At least ten counts were recorded for this clonotype. The antigen is undetermined. The sample taken for sequencing was blood. This rearrangement joins TRBV12-3 or TRBV12-4 to TRBJ1-2, with D possibly being TRBD1 (5 bases). The receptor's source is a girl between 10 and 17 years old with multiple sclerosis. The chain's CDR3 is CASSLSNQDNGYTF. The CDR3 DNA is TGTGCCAGCAGTCTGTCAAACCAGGACAATGGCTACACCTTC.